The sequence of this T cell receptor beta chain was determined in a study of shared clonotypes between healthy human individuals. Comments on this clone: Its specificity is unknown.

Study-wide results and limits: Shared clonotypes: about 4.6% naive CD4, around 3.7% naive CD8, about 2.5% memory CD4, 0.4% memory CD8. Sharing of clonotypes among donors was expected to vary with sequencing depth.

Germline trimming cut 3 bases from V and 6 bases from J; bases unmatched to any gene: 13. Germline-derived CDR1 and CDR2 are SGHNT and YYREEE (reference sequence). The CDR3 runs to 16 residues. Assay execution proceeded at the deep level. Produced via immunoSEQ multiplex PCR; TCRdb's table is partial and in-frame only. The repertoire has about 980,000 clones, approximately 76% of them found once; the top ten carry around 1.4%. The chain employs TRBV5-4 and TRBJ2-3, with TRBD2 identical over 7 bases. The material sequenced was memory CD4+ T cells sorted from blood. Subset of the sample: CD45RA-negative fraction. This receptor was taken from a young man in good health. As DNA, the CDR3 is TGTGCCAGCAGCTCGGAGACTAGCCGTGGGAGGGATACGCAGTATTTT. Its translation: CASSSETSRGRDTQYF. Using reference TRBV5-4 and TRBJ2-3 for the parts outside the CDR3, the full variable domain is ETGVTQSPTHLIKTRGQQVTLRCSSQSGHNTVSWYQQALGQGPQFIFQYYREEENGRGNFPPRFSGLQFPNYSSELNVNALELDDSALYLCASSSETSRGRDTQYFGPGTRLTVL.